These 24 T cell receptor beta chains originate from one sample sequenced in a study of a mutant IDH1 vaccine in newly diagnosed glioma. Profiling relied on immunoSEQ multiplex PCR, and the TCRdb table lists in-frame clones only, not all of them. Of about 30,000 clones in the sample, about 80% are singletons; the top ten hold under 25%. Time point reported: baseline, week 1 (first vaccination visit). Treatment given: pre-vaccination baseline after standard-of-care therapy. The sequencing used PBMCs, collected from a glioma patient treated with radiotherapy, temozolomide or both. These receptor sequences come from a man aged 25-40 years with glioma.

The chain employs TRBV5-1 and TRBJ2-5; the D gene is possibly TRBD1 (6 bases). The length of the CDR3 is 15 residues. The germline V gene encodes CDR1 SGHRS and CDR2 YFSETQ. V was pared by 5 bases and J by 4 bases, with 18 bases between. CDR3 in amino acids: CASRLGQRGTETQYF. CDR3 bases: TGCGCCAGCAGGTTAGGACAGCGAGGGACAGAGACCCAGTACTTC.

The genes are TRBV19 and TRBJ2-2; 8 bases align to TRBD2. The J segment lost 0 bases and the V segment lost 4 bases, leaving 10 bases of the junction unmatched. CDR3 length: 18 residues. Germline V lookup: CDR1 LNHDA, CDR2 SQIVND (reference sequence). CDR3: CASSNGGGTFANTGELFF. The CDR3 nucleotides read TGTGCCAGTAGTAACGGGGGGGGGACCTTCGCGAACACCGGGGAGCTGTTTTTT.

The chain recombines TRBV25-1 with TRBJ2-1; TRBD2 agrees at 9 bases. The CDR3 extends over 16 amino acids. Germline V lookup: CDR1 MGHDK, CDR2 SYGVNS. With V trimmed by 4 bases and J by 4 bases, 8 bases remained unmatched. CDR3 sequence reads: CASSVNGLAQYNEQFF. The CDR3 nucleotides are TGTGCCAGCAGTGTGAACGGACTAGCGCAATACAATGAGCAGTTCTTC.

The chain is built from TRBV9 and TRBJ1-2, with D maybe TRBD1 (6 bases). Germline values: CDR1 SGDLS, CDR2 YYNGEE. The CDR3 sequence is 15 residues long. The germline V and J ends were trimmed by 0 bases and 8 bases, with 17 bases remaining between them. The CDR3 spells CASSVGGTGGSGYTF. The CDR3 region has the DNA TGTGCCAGCAGCGTAGGGGGGACCGGGGGCTCGGGCTACACCTTC.

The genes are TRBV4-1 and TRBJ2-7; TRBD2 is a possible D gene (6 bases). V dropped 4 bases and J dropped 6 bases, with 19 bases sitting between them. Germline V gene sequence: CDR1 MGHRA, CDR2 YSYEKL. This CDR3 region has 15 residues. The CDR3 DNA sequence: TGCGCCAGCAGCCGTTTAGGACGGGAGAGGGGCGAGCAGTACTTC. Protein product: CASSRLGRERGEQYF.

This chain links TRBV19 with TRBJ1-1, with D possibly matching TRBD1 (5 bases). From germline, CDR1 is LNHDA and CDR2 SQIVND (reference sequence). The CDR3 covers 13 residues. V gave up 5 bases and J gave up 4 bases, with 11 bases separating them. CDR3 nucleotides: TGTGCCAGTAGTTATCGGGGGGGCACTGAAGCTTTCTTT. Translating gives CASSYRGGTEAFF. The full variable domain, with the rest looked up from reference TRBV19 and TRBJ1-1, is DGGITQSPKYLFRKEGQNVTLSCEQNLNHDAMYWYRQDPGQGLRLIYYSQIVNDFQKGDIAEGYSVSREKKESFPLTVTSAQKNPTAFYLCASSYRGGTEAFFGQGTRLTVV.

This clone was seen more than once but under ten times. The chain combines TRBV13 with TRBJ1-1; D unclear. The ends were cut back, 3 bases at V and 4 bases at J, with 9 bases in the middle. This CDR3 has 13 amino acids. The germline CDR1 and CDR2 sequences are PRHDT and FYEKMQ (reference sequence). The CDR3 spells CASSFRRATEAFF. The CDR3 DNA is TGTGCCAGCAGCTTTAGACGGGCCACTGAAGCTTTCTTT.

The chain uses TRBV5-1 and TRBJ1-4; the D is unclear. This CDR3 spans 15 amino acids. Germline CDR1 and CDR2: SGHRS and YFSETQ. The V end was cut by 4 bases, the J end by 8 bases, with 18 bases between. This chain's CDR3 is CASSDSQAGWEKLFF. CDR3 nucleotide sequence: TGCGCCAGCAGCGACTCGCAGGCGGGGTGGGAAAAACTGTTTTTT.

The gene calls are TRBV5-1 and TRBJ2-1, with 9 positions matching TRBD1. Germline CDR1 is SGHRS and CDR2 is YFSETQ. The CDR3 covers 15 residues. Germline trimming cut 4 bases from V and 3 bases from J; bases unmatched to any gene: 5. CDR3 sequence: CASSGGQGYYNEQFF. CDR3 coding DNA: TGCGCCAGCAGCGGGGGACAGGGCTACTACAATGAGCAGTTCTTC.

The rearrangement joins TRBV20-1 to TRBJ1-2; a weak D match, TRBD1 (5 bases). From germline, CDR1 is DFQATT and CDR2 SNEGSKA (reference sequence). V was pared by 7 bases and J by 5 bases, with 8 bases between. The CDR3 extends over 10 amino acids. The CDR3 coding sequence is TGCAGTGGGGGGGTATATGGCTACACCTTC. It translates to CSGGVYGYTF.

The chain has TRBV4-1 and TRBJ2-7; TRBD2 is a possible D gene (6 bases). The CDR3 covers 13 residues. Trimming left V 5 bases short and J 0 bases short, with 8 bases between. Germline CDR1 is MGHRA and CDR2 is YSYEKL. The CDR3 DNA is TGCGCCAGCAGCGTGCGGGACTCCTACGAGCAGTACTTC. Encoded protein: CASSVRDSYEQYF.

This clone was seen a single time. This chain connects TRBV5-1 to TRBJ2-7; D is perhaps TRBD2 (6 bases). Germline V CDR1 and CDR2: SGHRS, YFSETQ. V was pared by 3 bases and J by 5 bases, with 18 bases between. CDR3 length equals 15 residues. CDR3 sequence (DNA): TGCGCCAGCAGCTCCTCTAGCGTTGGGTTCAACGAGCAGTACTTC. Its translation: CASSSSSVGFNEQYF.

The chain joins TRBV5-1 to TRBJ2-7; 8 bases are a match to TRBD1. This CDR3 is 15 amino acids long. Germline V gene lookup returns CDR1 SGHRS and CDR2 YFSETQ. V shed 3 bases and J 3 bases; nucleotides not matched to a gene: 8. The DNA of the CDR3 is TGCGCCAGCAGCTCAAAGGACAGGGCGGTCTACGAGCAGTACTTC. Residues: CASSSKDRAVYEQYF.

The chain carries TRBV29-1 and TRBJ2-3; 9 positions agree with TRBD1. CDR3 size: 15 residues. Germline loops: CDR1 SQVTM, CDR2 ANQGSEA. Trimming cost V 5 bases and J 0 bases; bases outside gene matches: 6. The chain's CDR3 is CSVPVQGASTDTQYF. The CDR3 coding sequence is TGCAGCGTTCCAGTACAGGGGGCTAGCACAGATACGCAGTATTTT.

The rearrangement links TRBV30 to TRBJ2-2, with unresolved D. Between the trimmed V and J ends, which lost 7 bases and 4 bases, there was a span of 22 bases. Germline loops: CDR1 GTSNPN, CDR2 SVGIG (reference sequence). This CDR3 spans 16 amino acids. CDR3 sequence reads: CASGISASRGTGELFF. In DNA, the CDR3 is TGTGCCTCCGGCATATCGGCTAGTCGAGGCACCGGGGAGCTGTTTTTT.

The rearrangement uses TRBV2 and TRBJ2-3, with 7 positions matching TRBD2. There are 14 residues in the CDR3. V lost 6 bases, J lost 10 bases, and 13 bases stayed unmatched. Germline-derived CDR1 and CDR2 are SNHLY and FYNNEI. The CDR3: CASRDGDYLSAQYF. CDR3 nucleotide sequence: TGTGCCAGCAGAGACGGGGACTACCTCTCGGCGCAGTATTTT.

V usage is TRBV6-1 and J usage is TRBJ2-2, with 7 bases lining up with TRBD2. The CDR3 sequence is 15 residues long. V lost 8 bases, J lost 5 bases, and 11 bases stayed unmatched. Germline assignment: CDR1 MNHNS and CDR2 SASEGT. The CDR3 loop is CASGRGGSGTGELFF. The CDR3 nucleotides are TGTGCCAGCGGACGGGGCGGGAGCGGGACCGGGGAGCTGTTTTTT.

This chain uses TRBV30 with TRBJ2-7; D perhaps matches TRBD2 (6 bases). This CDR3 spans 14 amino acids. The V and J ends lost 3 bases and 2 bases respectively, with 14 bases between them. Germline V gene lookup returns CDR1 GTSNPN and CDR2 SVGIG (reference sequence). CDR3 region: CAWSGRGRTYEQYF. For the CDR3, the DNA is TGTGCCTGGAGCGGGCGGGGACGAACCTACGAGCAGTACTTC.

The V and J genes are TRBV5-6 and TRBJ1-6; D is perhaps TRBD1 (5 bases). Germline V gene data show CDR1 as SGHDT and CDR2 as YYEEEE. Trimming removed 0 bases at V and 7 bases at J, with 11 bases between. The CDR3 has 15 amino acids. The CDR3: CASSLARGPNSPLHF. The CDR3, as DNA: TGTGCCAGCAGCTTGGCTCGGGGCCCGAATTCACCCCTCCACTTT.

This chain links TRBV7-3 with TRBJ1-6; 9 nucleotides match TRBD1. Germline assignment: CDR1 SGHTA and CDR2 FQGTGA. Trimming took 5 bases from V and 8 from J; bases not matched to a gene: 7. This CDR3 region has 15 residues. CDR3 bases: TGTGCCAGCAGCGGCGGGACAGGGAGAGATTCACCCCTCCACTTT. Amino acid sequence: CASSGGTGRDSPLHF.

The CDR3 sequence: CASRKDANYGYTF. The CDR3 DNA follows: TGTGCCAGCAGAAAGGACGCTAACTATGGCTACACCTTC. This chain connects TRBV6-1 to TRBJ1-2; no clear D gene. The CDR3 sequence is 13 residues long. Germline CDR1 reads MNHNS; CDR2 reads SASEGT. Trimming stripped 6 bases from V and 0 bases from J, with 8 bases between.

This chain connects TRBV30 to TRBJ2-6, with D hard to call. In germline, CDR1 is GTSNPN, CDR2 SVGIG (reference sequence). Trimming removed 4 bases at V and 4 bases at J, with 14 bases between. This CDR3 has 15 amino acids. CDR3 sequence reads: CAWTLASTGANVLTF. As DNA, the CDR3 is TGTGCCTGGACCCTGGCCTCGACCGGGGCCAACGTCCTGACTTTC.

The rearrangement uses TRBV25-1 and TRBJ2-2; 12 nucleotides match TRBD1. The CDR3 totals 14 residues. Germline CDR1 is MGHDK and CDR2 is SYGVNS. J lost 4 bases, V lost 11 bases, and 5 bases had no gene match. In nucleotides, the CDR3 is TGTGCCGGCGGGACAGGGGGCGGCACCGGGGAGCTGTTTTTT. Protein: CAGGTGGGTGELFF.

The DNA for the CDR3 is TGTGCCACCGCATCAGGGACAGGGGGCGGGGAGCTGTTTTTT. This encodes CATASGTGGGELFF. V is TRBV10-3 and J is TRBJ2-2, with TRBD1 identical over 11 bases. This CDR3 region has 14 residues. The V segment lost 10 bases and the J segment 7 bases; nucleotides outside the gene matches: 8. Germline V gives CDR1 ENHRY, CDR2 SYGVKD.